This TCR beta chain was identified in a study of blood T cell repertoires in COVID-19. About the research overall: Acute and convalescent COVID-19 specimens originated in the United States, Italy and Spain.

This clone appeared a few times. Assay: immunoSEQ multiplex PCR; the TCRdb copy retains only in-frame clones and omits some. This table has under 55,000 clones, 80% appearing once. There are 13 residues in the CDR3. V shed 7 bases and J shed 4 bases, with 10 bases lying between them. Germline CDR1 LGHNT, CDR2 FRNRAP. The specimen was peripheral blood. This TCR came from a man in his sixties or seventies with acute or convalescent COVID-19. The rearrangement links TRBV12-5 to TRBJ2-2; D call uncertain. The CDR3 region is CASDTRSTGELFF. The DNA for the CDR3 is TGTGCTAGTGATACCCGGTCCACCGGGGAGCTGTTTTTT. The full variable domain, with the rest looked up from reference TRBV12-5 and TRBJ2-2, is DARVTQTPRHKVTEMGQEVTMRCQPILGHNTVFWYRQTMMQGLELLAYFRNRAPLDDSGMPKDRFSAEMPDATLATLKIQPSEPRDSAVYFCASDTRSTGELFFGEGSRLTVL.